These 2 T cell receptor beta chains share one sample of origin, sequenced in a study of T cell responses to AZD1222 COVID-19 vaccine. Clones were read by immunoSEQ multiplex PCR, and TCRdb kept only the in-frame ones, dropping some. Found here are around 120,000 clones, approximately 83% of them singletons; the top ten hold under 2%. Sequenced material: peripheral blood, taken on day 0 of AZD1222 vaccination. These receptors were obtained from an adult in good health.

The chain is built from TRBV3-1 (or the pseudogene TRBV3-2) and TRBJ1-2, with a weak D call TRBD1 (6 bases). The CDR3 runs to 18 residues. The V gene's germline CDR1 is LGHDT and CDR2 YNNKEL (reference sequence). V was pared by 2 bases and J by 2 bases, with 21 bases between. The CDR3 reads CASSQQKGTPFLNYGYTF. The CDR3 nucleotides read TGTGCCAGCAGCCAACAAAAGGGGACACCTTTCTTAAACTATGGCTACACCTTC.

This clone was counted a single time. This chain uses TRBV7-3 with TRBJ2-3, with 8 bases that match TRBD2. V trimming: 3 bases; J trimming: 2 bases; junction bases outside the gene matches: 1. This CDR3 contains 14 residues. Per the germline V gene, CDR1 is SGHTA and CDR2 is FQGTGA. The CDR3 bases are TGTGCCAGCAGCTTCGGACTAGCCACAGATACGCAGTATTTT. Its protein product is CASSFGLATDTQYF. Filled out from reference TRBV7-3 and TRBJ2-3, the complete variable domain reads GAGVSQTPSNKVTEKGKYVELRCDPISGHTALYWYRQSLGQGPEFLIYFQGTGAADDSGLPNDRFFAVRPEGSVSTLKIQRTERGDSAVYLCASSFGLATDTQYFGPGTRLTVL.